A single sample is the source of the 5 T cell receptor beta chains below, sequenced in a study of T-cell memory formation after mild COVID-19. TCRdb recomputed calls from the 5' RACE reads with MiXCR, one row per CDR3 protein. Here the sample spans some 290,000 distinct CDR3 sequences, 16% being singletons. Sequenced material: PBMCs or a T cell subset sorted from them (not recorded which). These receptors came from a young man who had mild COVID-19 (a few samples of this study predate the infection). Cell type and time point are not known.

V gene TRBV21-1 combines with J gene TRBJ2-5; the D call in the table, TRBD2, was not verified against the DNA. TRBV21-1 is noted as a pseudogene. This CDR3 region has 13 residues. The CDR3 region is CASGRDCLKTQYF. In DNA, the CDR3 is TGTGCCAGCGGGAGGGACTGCCTCAAGACCCAGTACTTC.

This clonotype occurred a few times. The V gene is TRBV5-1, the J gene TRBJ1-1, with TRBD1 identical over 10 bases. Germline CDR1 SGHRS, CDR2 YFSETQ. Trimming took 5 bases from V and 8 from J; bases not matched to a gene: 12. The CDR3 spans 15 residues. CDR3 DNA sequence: TGCGCCAGCAGTATTCCCGTCGGGACAGGGGAGGAAGCTTTCTTT. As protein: CASSIPVGTGEEAFF.

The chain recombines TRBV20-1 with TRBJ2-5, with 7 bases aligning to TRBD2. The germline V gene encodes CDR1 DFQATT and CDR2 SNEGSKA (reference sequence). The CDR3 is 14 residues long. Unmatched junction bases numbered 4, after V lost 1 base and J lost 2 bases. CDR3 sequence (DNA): TGCAGTGCTAGAGGCGGGGGAACTCAAGAGACCCAGTACTTC. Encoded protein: CSARGGGTQETQYF.

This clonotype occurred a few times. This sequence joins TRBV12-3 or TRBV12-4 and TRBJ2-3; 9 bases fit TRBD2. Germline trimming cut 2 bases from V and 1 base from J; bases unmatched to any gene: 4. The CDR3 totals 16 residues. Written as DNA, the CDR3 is TGTGCCAGCAGTTTACCACAGCGGGGGGGCACAGATACGCAGTATTTT. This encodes CASSLPQRGGTDTQYF.

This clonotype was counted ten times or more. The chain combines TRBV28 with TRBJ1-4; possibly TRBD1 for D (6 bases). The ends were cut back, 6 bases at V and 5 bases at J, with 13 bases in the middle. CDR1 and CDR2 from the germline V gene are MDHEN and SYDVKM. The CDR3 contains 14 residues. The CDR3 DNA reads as TGTGCCAGCAGCACAGGGCCTCTCAATGAAAAACTGTTTTTT. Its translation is CASSTGPLNEKLFF.